This T cell receptor beta chain was observed in a study of shared clonotypes between healthy human individuals. With regard to this clone: The antigen remains undetermined. Other DNA sequences from this sample encode an identical CDR3 as well.

Healthy adults negative for HIV, lacking recent acute infections or vaccinations, served as donors. Assay: immunoSEQ multiplex PCR; the TCRdb copy retains only in-frame clones and omits some. The data show about 2.4 million clones, with over 85% seen just once and approximately 0.37% held by the top ten. Points from the study as a whole: Among donors, the sharing of clonotypes was expected to be influenced by sequencing depth.

The CDR3 is 14 residues long. Germline loops: CDR1 SGHRS, CDR2 YFSETQ. Trimming took off 5 bases at V and 2 bases at J, with 12 bases between the two ends. The sequenced sample consisted of naive CD4+ T cells from PBMCs. The subset denotes: CD45RA+ positively selected. The V call is TRBV5-1, the J call TRBJ2-3; weak D call: TRBD1 (6 bases). The sequence derives from a man aged 18 to 29 in good health. Some clones in this sample may be carry-over from other donors' samples. The CDR3 DNA is TGCGCCAGCAGTTCAGGGGTTGACACAGATACGCAGTATTTT. It translates to CASSSGVDTDTQYF.